The clone carrying this T cell receptor (beta chain) was counted ten times or more. Its antigen is unidentified. These data belong to a study of T cells in Graves' hyperthyroidism and ophthalmopathy. The V end lost 10 bases, the J end lost 7 bases, and 14 bases lay between the germline ends. CDR1 LNHDA and CDR2 SQIVND come from the germline V gene (reference sequence). This CDR3 region has 13 residues. Newly diagnosed hyperthyroidism, duration under 2 months, in patients aged 18 to 65. Criteria for exclusion of patients were uncontrolled infection, other autoimmune disease, pregnancy or lactation. Fresh peripheral blood, roughly 9.8 ml of it, supplied the PBMCs. General observations from the study: A model using 13 V-J features told ophthalmopathy apart from stable hyperthyroidism.

RNA transcripts gave rise to amplified TCR beta CDR3 regions. The TCR CDR3 first-round RT-PCR relied on the HTBI primer set. TCRdb reanalysed the multiplex PCR reads using MiXCR and keeps one entry per CDR3 protein. The data hold some 600,000 distinct CDR3 sequences, with approximately 14% observed a single time. The chain recombines TRBV19 with TRBJ1-6, with D possibly matching TRBD1 (5 bases). The material sequenced was blood. The source of this sequence is a woman in her twenties or thirties with Graves' hyperthyroidism that later progressed to Graves' ophthalmopathy. Here the CDR3 DNA reads TGTGCCACGCGACAGATGCTAAATTCACCCCTCCACTTT. Translating gives CATRQMLNSPLHF.